Each of the 26 T cell receptor beta chains below was sequenced from the same sample in a study of T cell changes during pregnancy in multiple sclerosis. The protocol was immunoSEQ multiplex PCR, while the TCRdb copy is restricted to in-frame clones and leaves out a portion. This table holds about 54,000 clones, more than 85% found once. Sequencing used peripheral blood, obtained after pregnancy. The receptors originated from a female donor in good health, enrolled as a control in a pregnancy study.

This clone appeared once. The J gene is TRBJ2-7, the V gene TRBV5-4; 10 bases line up with TRBD2. Germline trimming cut 1 base from V and 3 bases from J; bases unmatched to any gene: 13. This CDR3 has 18 residues. The germline gives CDR1 SGHNT, CDR2 YYREEE (reference sequence). CDR3 in amino acids: CASSLPASGGPGGYEQYF. The CDR3 coding sequence is TGTGCCAGCAGCTTGCCGGCTAGCGGGGGCCCCGGAGGCTACGAGCAGTACTTC.

The J gene is TRBJ1-2, the V gene TRBV7-9; the match to TRBD1 covers 7 bases. CDR1 and CDR2 from the germline V gene are SEHNR and FQNEAQ (reference sequence). The CDR3 extends over 13 amino acids. V gave up 5 bases and J gave up 7 bases; unmatched junction bases: 7. The CDR3 bases are TGTGCCAGCAGCCCCGACAGGGTGGGTGGCTACACCTTC. It specifies CASSPDRVGGYTF.

The CDR3 loop is CASSYSGGGTEAFF. The CDR3 nucleotides read TGTGCCAGCAGTTACTCAGGGGGCGGAACTGAAGCTTTCTTT. The chain combines TRBV6-5 with TRBJ1-1; 7 bases are a match to TRBD1. V lost 0 bases to trimming and J lost 5 bases; unmatched junction nucleotides: 3. Germline CDR1 and CDR2: MNHEY and SVGAGI. This CDR3 has 14 amino acids.

The genes are TRBV6-5 and TRBJ1-6, with 10 bases aligning to TRBD1. V dropped 5 bases and J dropped 8; count of bases not matched to a gene: 6. The CDR3 has 15 residues. Germline CDR1 reads MNHEY; CDR2 reads SVGAGI. The CDR3: CASSTSGTGDSPLHF. CDR3 coding DNA: TGTGCCAGCAGTACTTCCGGGACAGGGGATTCACCCCTCCACTTT.

The chain has TRBV6-5 and TRBJ1-5; perhaps TRBD1 as D (6 bases). V lost 5 bases, J lost 1 base, and 6 bases lay in between. Germline V CDR1 and CDR2: MNHEY, SVGAGI. This CDR3 comprises 13 residues. CDR3 protein: CASSRGSNQPQHF. CDR3 sequence (DNA): TGTGCCAGCAGTAGGGGGAGCAATCAGCCCCAGCATTTT.

The V and J genes are TRBV28 and TRBJ2-7; tentative D call: TRBD2 (6 bases). CDR3 size: 13 residues. V was pared by 8 bases and J by 2 bases, with 13 bases between. Germline CDR1 is MDHEN and CDR2 is SYDVKM. CDR3 in DNA: TGTGCCAGCCGCCGGGACTTTCCCTACGAGCAGTACTTC. Translating gives CASRRDFPYEQYF.

V is TRBV5-1 and J is TRBJ2-7, with D perhaps TRBD1 (5 bases). Trimming took off 0 bases at V and 6 bases at J, with 13 bases between the two ends. The CDR3 is made up of 14 amino acids. Looked up from germline, CDR1 is SGHRS and CDR2 is YFSETQ. The CDR3 DNA follows: TGCGCCAGCAGCTTGGTAGGCAGGGTGTCCGAGCAGTACTTC. Amino acid sequence: CASSLVGRVSEQYF.

This chain uses TRBV27 with TRBJ2-7; D is possibly TRBD1 (6 bases). The germline V gene encodes CDR1 MNHEY and CDR2 SMNVEV (reference sequence). The CDR3 has 16 residues. V was clipped by 2 bases and J by 2 bases, with 16 bases between them. The CDR3 region has the DNA TGTGCCAGCAGTTTAAGAGGTCAGGGGCCCGCCTACGAGCAGTACTTC. Protein: CASSLRGQGPAYEQYF.

CDR3 region: CASSDSSSNTGELFF. Written as DNA, the CDR3 is TGTGCCAGCAGTGACTCGAGTTCCAACACCGGGGAGCTGTTTTTT. The chain carries TRBV6-4 and TRBJ2-2; D unclear. This CDR3 contains 15 residues. The V end lost 0 bases, the J end lost 2 bases, and 7 bases lay between the germline ends. Germline CDR1 and CDR2: MRHNA and SNTAGT.

This clone has just a few counts. The chain couples TRBV5-1 to TRBJ2-1, with 12 bases aligning to TRBD2. The CDR3 length is 16 residues. After removal of 4 bases from V and 8 bases from J, the junction contained 10 bases not matched to a gene. Germline V gene lookup returns CDR1 SGHRS and CDR2 YFSETQ. In nucleotides, the CDR3 is TGCGCCAGCAGCCTACTAGCGGGAGGCGCCCCATATGAGCAGTTCTTC. The encoded protein is CASSLLAGGAPYEQFF.

The chain links TRBV19 to TRBJ2-7; TRBD1 might be the D (5 bases). CDR1 and CDR2 (germline): LNHDA, SQIVND (reference sequence). Trimming took off 3 bases at V and 4 bases at J, with 10 bases between the two ends. The length of the CDR3 is 13 residues. The CDR3 region is CASSMVNRYEQYF. CDR3 nucleotides: TGTGCCAGTAGTATGGTGAACAGGTACGAGCAGTACTTC. Filled out from reference TRBV19 and TRBJ2-7, the complete variable domain reads DGGITQSPKYLFRKEGQNVTLSCEQNLNHDAMYWYRQDPGQGLRLIYYSQIVNDFQKGDIAEGYSVSREKKESFPLTVTSAQKNPTAFYLCASSMVNRYEQYFGPGTRLTVT.

The J gene is TRBJ1-6, the V gene TRBV6-6; D may be TRBD1 (6 bases). The CDR3 sequence is 12 residues long. Germline loops: CDR1 MNHNY, CDR2 SVGAGI (reference sequence). V gave up 6 bases and J gave up 8 bases, with 8 bases separating them. The CDR3 DNA reads as TGTGCCAGCAGCAACAGGGATTCACCCCTCCACTTT. Protein sequence: CASSNRDSPLHF.

This chain uses TRBV5-1 with TRBJ1-1, with a possible D match to TRBD1 (5 bases). The CDR3 covers 17 residues. Between the trimmed V and J ends, which lost 0 bases and 1 base, there was a span of 16 bases. Germline-derived CDR1 and CDR2 are SGHRS and YFSETQ. The CDR3 is CASSLVWGVRGNTEAFF. The CDR3 bases are TGCGCCAGCAGCTTGGTTTGGGGGGTTCGGGGGAACACTGAAGCTTTCTTT.

This CDR3 is CASSYGQGVYEQYF. The CDR3 bases are TGTGCCAGCAGCTACGGACAGGGGGTCTACGAGCAGTACTTC. The J gene is TRBJ2-7, the V gene TRBV7-6; 10 bases match TRBD1. The CDR3 consists of 14 residues. V lost 4 bases to trimming and J lost 3 bases; unmatched junction nucleotides: 3. Germline loops: CDR1 SGHVS, CDR2 FNYEAQ.

The chain uses TRBV5-6 and TRBJ1-4; D is perhaps TRBD1 (5 bases). The ends were cut back, 4 bases at V and 0 bases at J, with 13 bases in the middle. The CDR3 consists of 16 residues. Looked up from germline, CDR1 is SGHDT and CDR2 is YYEEEE. The CDR3 bases are TGTGCCAGCAGCCCTGGACAACCGCCAACTAATGAAAAACTGTTTTTT. Protein product: CASSPGQPPTNEKLFF.

This clone was observed once. V and J are TRBV7-2 and TRBJ2-5, with TRBD2 matching 7 bases. CDR3 length: 13 amino acids. Losses at the gene ends were 2 bases for V and 6 bases for J; bases not matched to a gene: 3. Germline CDR1 reads SGHTA; CDR2 reads FQGNSA. CDR3 nucleotide sequence: TGTGCCAGCAGCTTACGCGGGAGTCAGACCCAGTACTTC. Protein product: CASSLRGSQTQYF. The variable domain in full, completed from reference TRBV7-2 and TRBJ2-5, reads GAGVSQSPSNKVTEKGKDVELRCDPISGHTALYWYRQSLGQGLEFLIYFQGNSAPDKSGLPSDRFSAERTGGSVSTLTIQRTQQEDSAVYLCASSLRGSQTQYFGPGTRLLVL.

This chain connects TRBV6-4 to TRBJ2-6; D gene uncertain. V shed 4 bases and J shed 2 bases, with 9 bases lying between them. Per the germline V gene, CDR1 is MRHNA and CDR2 is SNTAGT. The CDR3 totals 15 residues. The CDR3 sequence is CASSAEYTGANVLTF. In DNA form, the CDR3 reads TGTGCCAGCAGTGCTGAGTATACTGGGGCCAACGTCCTGACTTTC.

The chain uses TRBV19 and TRBJ1-5, with 8 nucleotides matching TRBD1. This CDR3 comprises 15 residues. Losses at the gene ends were 6 bases for V and 0 bases for J; bases not matched to a gene: 4. Germline loops: CDR1 LNHDA, CDR2 SQIVND (reference sequence). This CDR3 reads CASRDREGSNQPQHF. The CDR3 DNA is TGTGCCAGTAGGGACAGGGAGGGTAGCAATCAGCCCCAGCATTTT.

With regard to this clone: Different DNA sequences within this sample yield the same CDR3. The chain links TRBV5-1 to TRBJ1-6; a weak D match, TRBD1 (6 bases). The CDR3 is made up of 15 amino acids. CDR1 SGHRS and CDR2 YFSETQ come from the germline V gene. The V end lost 0 bases, the J end lost 5 bases, and 9 bases lay between the germline ends. The CDR3 here is CASSLGQGNNSPLHF. In DNA, the CDR3 is TGCGCCAGCAGCTTGGGGCAGGGGAATAATTCACCCCTCCACTTT.

This clone came up a few times. This rearrangement joins TRBV6-5 to TRBJ1-1; TRBD1 is a possible D gene (6 bases). CDR1 is MNHEY and CDR2 is SVGAGI in the germline V gene. The CDR3 is 13 residues long. Trimming left V 6 bases short and J 7 bases short, with 15 bases between. DNA of the CDR3: TGTGCCAGCAGAAGGGACAATCAAGGTGAAGCTTTCTTT. Protein: CASRRDNQGEAFF.

This chain's CDR3 is CASSSRQGGASNQPQHF. DNA of the CDR3: TGTGCCAGCAGTTCTCGGCAGGGGGGAGCAAGCAATCAGCCCCAGCATTTT. This sequence joins TRBV27 and TRBJ1-5, with 7 positions matching TRBD1. Unmatched junction bases numbered 10, after V lost 4 bases and J lost 1 base. Germline-derived CDR1 and CDR2 are MNHEY and SMNVEV (reference sequence). The CDR3 has 17 amino acids.

The rearrangement joins TRBV19 to TRBJ2-5, with D maybe TRBD2 (5 bases). The CDR3 is 13 amino acids. V lost 3 bases, J lost 9 bases, and 14 bases lay in between. Germline V gene lookup returns CDR1 LNHDA and CDR2 SQIVND (reference sequence). The CDR3 reads CASSMERGAAQYF. In DNA form, the CDR3 reads TGTGCCAGTAGTATGGAACGGGGAGCGGCCCAGTACTTC. The entire variable domain, with the rest obtained from reference TRBV19 and TRBJ2-5, is as follows: DGGITQSPKYLFRKEGQNVTLSCEQNLNHDAMYWYRQDPGQGLRLIYYSQIVNDFQKGDIAEGYSVSREKKESFPLTVTSAQKNPTAFYLCASSMERGAAQYFGPGTRLLVL.

The V gene is TRBV2, the J gene TRBJ1-5; TRBD1 matches at 7 bases. Trimming took 6 bases from V and 7 from J; bases not matched to a gene: 6. The CDR3 extends over 13 amino acids. Germline V gene data show CDR1 as SNHLY and CDR2 as FYNNEI. CDR3 loop: CASSDTGVQPQHF. CDR3 nucleotide sequence: TGTGCCAGCAGCGATACAGGGGTCCAGCCCCAGCATTTT.

The gene calls are TRBV6-5 and TRBJ1-2; TRBD1 might be the D (6 bases). CDR1 is MNHEY and CDR2 is SVGAGI in the germline V gene. Trimming cost V 4 bases and J 5 bases, with 20 bases left between them. CDR3 length equals 16 residues. The CDR3: CASSFWPRQDKYGYTF. CDR3 in DNA: TGTGCCAGCAGTTTCTGGCCTCGACAGGATAAATATGGCTACACCTTC.

The chain is built from TRBV28 and TRBJ1-1; TRBD1 matches at 10 bases. This CDR3 comprises 15 residues. Unmatched junction bases numbered 7, after V lost 4 bases and J lost 5 bases. Germline V lookup: CDR1 MDHEN, CDR2 SYDVKM. CDR3 sequence reads: CASSSLGQGGTEAFF. The CDR3 bases are TGTGCCAGCAGTTCCCTAGGACAGGGGGGGACTGAAGCTTTCTTT.

The V and J genes are TRBV9 and TRBJ2-7; 12 nucleotides agree with TRBD2. Germline CDR1 reads SGDLS; CDR2 reads YYNGEE. CDR3 size: 16 residues. Germline trimming cut 0 bases from V and 2 bases from J; bases unmatched to any gene: 3. CDR3 sequence (DNA): TGTGCCAGCAGCGTAGCCCCTAGCGGGAGGGCCTACGAGCAGTACTTC. Translating it yields CASSVAPSGRAYEQYF.